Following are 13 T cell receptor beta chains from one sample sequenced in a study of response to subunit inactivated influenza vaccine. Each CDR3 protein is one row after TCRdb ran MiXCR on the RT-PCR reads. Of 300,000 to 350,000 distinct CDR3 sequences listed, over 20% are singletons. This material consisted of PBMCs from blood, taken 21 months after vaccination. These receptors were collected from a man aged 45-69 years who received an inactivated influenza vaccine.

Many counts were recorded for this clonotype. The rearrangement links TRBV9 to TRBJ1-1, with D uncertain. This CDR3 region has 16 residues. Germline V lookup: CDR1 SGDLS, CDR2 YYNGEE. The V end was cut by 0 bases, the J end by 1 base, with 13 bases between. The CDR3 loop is CASSVAGIQRNTEAFF. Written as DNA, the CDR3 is TGTGCCAGCAGCGTAGCAGGCATCCAGAGGAACACTGAAGCTTTCTTT.

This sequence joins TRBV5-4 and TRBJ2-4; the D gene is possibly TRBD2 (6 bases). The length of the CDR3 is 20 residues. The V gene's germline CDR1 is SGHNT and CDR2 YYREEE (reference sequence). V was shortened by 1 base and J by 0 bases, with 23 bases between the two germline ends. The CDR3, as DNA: TGTGCCAGCAGCTTGAGCGCGGGGACTCCCCAGATCCCAGCCAAAAACATTCAGTACTTC. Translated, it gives CASSLSAGTPQIPAKNIQYF.

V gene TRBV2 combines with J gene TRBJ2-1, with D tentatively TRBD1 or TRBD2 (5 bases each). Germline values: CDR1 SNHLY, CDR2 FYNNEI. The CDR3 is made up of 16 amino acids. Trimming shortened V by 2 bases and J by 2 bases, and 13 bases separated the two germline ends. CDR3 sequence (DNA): TGTGCCAGCAGTGAAACCGGGACGGAAGCCTACAATGAGCAGTTCTTC. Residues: CASSETGTEAYNEQFF.

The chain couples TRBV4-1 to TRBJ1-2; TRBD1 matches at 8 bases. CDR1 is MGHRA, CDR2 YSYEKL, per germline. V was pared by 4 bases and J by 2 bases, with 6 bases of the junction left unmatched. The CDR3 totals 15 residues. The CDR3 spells CASSPRTGPNYGYTF. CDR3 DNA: TGCGCCAGCAGCCCACGGACAGGGCCGAACTATGGCTACACCTTC.

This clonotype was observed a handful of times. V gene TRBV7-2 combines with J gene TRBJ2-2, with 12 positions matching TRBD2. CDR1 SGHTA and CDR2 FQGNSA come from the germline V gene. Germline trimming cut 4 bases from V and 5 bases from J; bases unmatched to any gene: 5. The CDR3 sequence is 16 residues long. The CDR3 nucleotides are TGTGCCAGCAGCTCCCTGACTAGCGGGAGAACCGGGGAGCTGTTTTTT. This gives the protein CASSSLTSGRTGELFF.

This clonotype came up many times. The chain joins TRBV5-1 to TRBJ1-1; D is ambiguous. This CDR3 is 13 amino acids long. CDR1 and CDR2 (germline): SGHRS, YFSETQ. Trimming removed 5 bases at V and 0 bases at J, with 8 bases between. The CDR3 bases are TGCGCCAGCAGGCCCAAGGTGAACACTGAAGCTTTCTTT. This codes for CASRPKVNTEAFF.

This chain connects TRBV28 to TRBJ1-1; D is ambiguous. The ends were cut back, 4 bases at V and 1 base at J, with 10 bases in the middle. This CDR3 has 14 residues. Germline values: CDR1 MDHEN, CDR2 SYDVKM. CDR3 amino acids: CASSSTAGNTEAFF. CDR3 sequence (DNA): TGTGCCAGCAGTTCCACGGCGGGGAACACTGAAGCTTTCTTT.

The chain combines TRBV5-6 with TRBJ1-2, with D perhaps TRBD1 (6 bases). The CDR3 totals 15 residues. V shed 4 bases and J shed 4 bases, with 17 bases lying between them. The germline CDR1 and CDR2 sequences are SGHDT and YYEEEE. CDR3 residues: CASSQDRSWSYGYTF. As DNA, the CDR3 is TGTGCCAGCAGCCAAGACAGGTCTTGGAGCTATGGCTACACCTTC.

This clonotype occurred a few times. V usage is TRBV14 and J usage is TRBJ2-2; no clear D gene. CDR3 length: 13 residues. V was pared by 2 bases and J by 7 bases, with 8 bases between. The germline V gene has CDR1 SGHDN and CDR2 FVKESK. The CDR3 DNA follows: TGTGCCAGCAGCCAATTCGAAGGCGGGGAGCTGTTTTTT. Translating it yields CASSQFEGGELFF.

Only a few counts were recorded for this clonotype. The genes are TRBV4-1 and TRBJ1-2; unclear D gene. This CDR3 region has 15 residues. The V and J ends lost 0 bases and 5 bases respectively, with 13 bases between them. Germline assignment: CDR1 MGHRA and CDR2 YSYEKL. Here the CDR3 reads CASSQEVTRTYGYTF. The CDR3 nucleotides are TGCGCCAGCAGCCAAGAGGTTACGAGGACGTATGGCTACACCTTC.

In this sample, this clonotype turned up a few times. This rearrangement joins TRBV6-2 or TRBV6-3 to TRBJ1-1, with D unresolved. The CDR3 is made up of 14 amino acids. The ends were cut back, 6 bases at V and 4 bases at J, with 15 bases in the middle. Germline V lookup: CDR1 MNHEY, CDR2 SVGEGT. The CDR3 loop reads CASRPVRDGTEAFF. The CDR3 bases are TGTGCCAGCAGACCAGTACGCGACGGCACTGAAGCTTTCTTT.

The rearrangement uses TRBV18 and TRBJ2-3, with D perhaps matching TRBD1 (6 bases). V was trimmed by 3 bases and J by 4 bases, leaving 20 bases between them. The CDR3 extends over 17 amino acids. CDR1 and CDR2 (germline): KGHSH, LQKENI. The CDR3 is CASSPPGQGHRADTQYF. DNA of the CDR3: TGTGCCAGCTCACCCCCTGGGCAGGGACATCGGGCAGATACGCAGTATTTT.

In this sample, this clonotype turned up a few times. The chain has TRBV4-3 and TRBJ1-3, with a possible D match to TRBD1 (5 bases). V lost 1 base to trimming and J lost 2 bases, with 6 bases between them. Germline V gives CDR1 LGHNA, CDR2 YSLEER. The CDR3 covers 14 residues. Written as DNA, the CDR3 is TGCGCCAGCAGCCAAGGGGGGACTGGAAACACCATATATTTT. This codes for CASSQGGTGNTIYF.